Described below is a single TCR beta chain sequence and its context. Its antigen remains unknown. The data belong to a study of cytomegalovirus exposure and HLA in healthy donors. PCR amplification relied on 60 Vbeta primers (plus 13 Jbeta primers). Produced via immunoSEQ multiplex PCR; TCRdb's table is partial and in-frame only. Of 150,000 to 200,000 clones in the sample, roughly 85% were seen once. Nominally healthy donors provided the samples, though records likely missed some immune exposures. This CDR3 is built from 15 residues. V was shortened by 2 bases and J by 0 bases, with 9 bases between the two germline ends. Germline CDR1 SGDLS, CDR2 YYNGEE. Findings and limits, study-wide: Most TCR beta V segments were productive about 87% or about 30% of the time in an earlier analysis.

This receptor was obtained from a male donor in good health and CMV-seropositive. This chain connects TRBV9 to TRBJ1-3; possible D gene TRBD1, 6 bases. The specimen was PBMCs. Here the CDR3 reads CASSVGTNSGNTIYF. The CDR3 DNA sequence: TGTGCCAGCAGCGTCGGGACAAACTCTGGAAACACCATATATTTT.